The 29 T cell receptor beta chains below all came from one sample that was sequenced in a study of tumor and adjacent non-tumor tissue in lung cancer. This sample's RNA came from whole unsorted tissue. The library came from three nested PCR rounds adapted from ARM-PCR protocols. TCRdb passed the multiplex PCR reads through MiXCR, listing each CDR3 protein once. Seen here are some 77,000 distinct CDR3 sequences, roughly 75% observed once, and the top ten hold 10% to 15%. The sample comprised lung tumor tissue. Receptor source: a woman in her 70s with non-small cell lung cancer.

J is TRBJ2-1 and V is TRBV10-3, with 7 bases identical to TRBD2. The CDR3 contains 13 residues. Germline V gene lookup returns CDR1 ENHRY and CDR2 SYGVKD. Trimming took 0 bases from V and 9 from J; bases not matched to a gene: 2. CDR3 protein: CAISESGLSEQFF. The CDR3 DNA reads TGTGCCATCAGTGAGTCGGGACTAAGTGAGCAGTTCTTC.

A remark on this clonotype: The missing conserved phenylalanine or tryptophan at the end of this CDR3 makes a read error likely. The rearrangement links TRBV6-6 to TRBJ2-3, with unresolved D. Germline V CDR1 and CDR2: MNHNY, SVGAGI (reference sequence). The V end was cut by 6 bases, the J end by 4 bases, with 17 bases between. The CDR3 totals 15 residues. The CDR3 protein is CASRKEQAIADTQYL. CDR3 sequence (DNA): TGTGCCAGCAGAAAAGAGCAGGCTATCGCAGATACGCAGTATCTT.

The V call is TRBV28, the J call TRBJ1-2, with 8 nucleotides matching TRBD1. With 6 bases clipped from V and 5 bases from J, the junction kept 5 bases outside the gene matches. CDR1 and CDR2 (germline): MDHEN, SYDVKM. CDR3 length: 13 amino acids. The CDR3 nucleotides are TGTGCCAGCAGACTGGACAGGGAGTATGGCTACACCTTC. Protein: CASRLDREYGYTF.

Concerning this clonotype: One junction end does not reproduce the germline sequence, and a read error may be involved. V gene TRBV7-2 combines with J gene TRBJ2-3; D could derive from TRBD1 or TRBD2 (5 bases each). Per the germline V gene, CDR1 is SGHTA and CDR2 is FQGNSA. There are 16 residues in the CDR3. CDR3 residues: CASSLVGDPSTDTQYF. The CDR3 nucleotides read TGTGCCAGCAGCTTAGTAGGGGACCCTAGCACAGACACGCAGTATTTT.

Of note for this clonotype: A junction boundary mismatches the germline segment, possibly from a read error. The chain links TRBV28 to TRBJ1-4; TRBD1 is a possible D gene (5 bases). CDR1 and CDR2 (germline): MDHEN, SYDVKM. This CDR3 has 14 amino acids. In DNA, the CDR3 is TGTGACAGCAGTTACAGGACAACTAATGAAAAACTGTTTTTT. It codes for CDSSYRTTNEKLFF.

Remarks on this clonotype: One end of the junction fails to match germline, which may point to a read error. The genes are TRBV11-2 and TRBJ2-1; no definite D call. From germline, CDR1 is SGHAT and CDR2 FQNNGV. The CDR3 loop spans 15 amino acids. In DNA form, the CDR3 reads TGTGCCAGCATCTTAGCAGCCGGAGTCTACAATGAGCAGTCCTTC. Its translation: CASILAAGVYNEQSF.

In regard to this clonotype: One end of the junction is discordant with germline, which a read error may explain. This chain connects TRBV5-1 to TRBJ1-5; 7 bases align to TRBD1. The germline V gene has CDR1 SGHRS and CDR2 YFSETQ. This CDR3 is 15 amino acids long. The DNA of the CDR3 is TGCGCCAACAGCGTGGAGGGCAGGGAGGGACAGCCCCAGGATTTT. This sequence encodes CANSVEGREGQPQDF.

As concerns this clonotype: This could be a read error, since a much larger clone is one nucleotide away. This chain connects TRBV12-3 or TRBV12-4 to TRBJ2-6; D is possibly TRBD1 (5 bases). The V end lost 8 bases, the J end lost 0 bases, and 14 bases lay between the germline ends. CDR3 length equals 16 residues. CDR3 coding DNA: TGTGCCAGCTCTTCCGACAGTTTCTCTGGGGCCAACGTCCTGACTTTC. Translating gives CASSSDSFSGANVLTF.

This clonotype was seen only a few times. V usage is TRBV11-3 and J usage is TRBJ2-1; D tentatively reads TRBD1 or TRBD2 (5 bases each). Per the germline V gene, CDR1 is SGHNT and CDR2 is YENEEA. The CDR3 extends over 15 amino acids. V was clipped by 5 bases and J by 3 bases, with 14 bases between them. CDR3 sequence (DNA): TGTGCCAGCAGCATAGCTAGTGGGGGCTACAATGAGCAGTTCTTC. Translating gives CASSIASGGYNEQFF.

The rearrangement uses TRBV5-1 and TRBJ2-5, with D tentatively TRBD2 (5 bases). Trimming removed 1 base from V and 2 bases from J, with 12 bases in between. The CDR3 covers 15 residues. Looked up from germline, CDR1 is SGHRS and CDR2 is YFSETQ. In nucleotides, the CDR3 is TGCGCCAGCAGCTTGTCCCAATCGGGGCAAGAGACCCAGTACTTC. Translation: CASSLSQSGQETQYF. Supplemented by reference TRBV5-1 and TRBJ2-5, the full variable domain reads KAGVTQTPRYLIKTRGQQVTLSCSPISGHRSVSWYQQTPGQGLQFLFEYFSETQRNKGNFPGRFSGRQFSNSRSEMNVSTLELGDSALYLCASSLSQSGQETQYFGPGTRLLVL.

The chain has TRBV20-1 and TRBJ2-5; possibly TRBD1 for D (7 bases). Between the trimmed V and J ends, which lost 0 bases and 5 bases, there was a span of 16 bases. The germline gives CDR1 DFQATT, CDR2 SNEGSKA (reference sequence). The CDR3 runs to 15 residues. For the CDR3, the DNA is TGCAGTGCTAGAGAAACAGGGGAGGTCTGGGAGACCCAGTACTTC. It yields the protein CSARETGEVWETQYF.

In regard to this clonotype: A junction end diverges from the germline sequence, so it may reflect a read error. This sequence joins TRBV11-3 and TRBJ2-5, with TRBD1 matching over 7 bases. Germline-derived CDR1 and CDR2 are SGHNT and YENEEA. The CDR3 covers 18 residues. CDR3 amino acids: CVSSLVGGPGTVQETKYF. The DNA of the CDR3 is TGTGTCAGCAGCTTAGTTGGTGGGCCCGGGACAGTCCAAGAGACCAAGTACTTC.

About this clonotype: This sequence may be a read error, since a much larger clone differs from it by one base. J is TRBJ2-2 and V is TRBV28; D remains ambiguous. The length of the CDR3 is 12 residues. CDR1 and CDR2 from the germline V gene are MDHEN and SYDVKM. In DNA form, the CDR3 reads TGTGCCAGCAGTTCGTACACCCGGGAGCTGTTTTTT. It is translated as CASSSYTRELFF.

Of note for this clonotype: A much larger clone differs from this one at a single base, so this may be a read error. CDR3 in DNA: TGCGCCAGCAGCCAAGATCCCGGACAATTCATGCATGGCTACACCTTC. The encoded protein is CASSQDPGQFMHGYTF. This chain joins TRBV4-1 and TRBJ1-2; a possible D gene is TRBD1 (5 bases). Germline V CDR1 and CDR2: MGHRA, YSYEKL. Trimming took 0 bases from V and 6 from J, leaving 17 bases between them. The CDR3 sequence is 16 residues long.

V and J are TRBV29-1 and TRBJ1-3, with a tentative D call TRBD1 (6 bases). From germline, CDR1 is SQVTM and CDR2 ANQGSEA. Between the trimmed V and J ends, which lost 6 bases and 9 bases, there was a span of 15 bases. The CDR3 contains 12 residues. CDR3 amino acids: CSVRGSVITIYF. CDR3 nucleotide sequence: TGCAGCGTCAGGGGATCTGTAATCACCATATATTTT.

About this clonotype: A read error may explain this, as a much larger clone is one base away. The rearrangement uses TRBV6-4 and TRBJ2-2; no definite D call. This CDR3 region has 12 residues. V was clipped by 6 bases and J by 8 bases, with 10 bases between them. Germline lookup yields CDR1 MRHNA and CDR2 SNTAGT. This CDR3 is CASRRPRGELFF. In nucleotides, the CDR3 is TGTGCCAGCAGAAGGCCCAGAGGGGAGCTGTTTTTT.

In its sample, this clonotype was seen a few times. Compared with germline, one end of the junction differs, possibly owing to a read error. The V and J genes are TRBV11-3 and TRBJ2-3; D uncertain. Germline assignment: CDR1 SGHNT and CDR2 YENEEA. This CDR3 is built from 13 residues. The DNA of the CDR3 is TGTGCCAGTAGCTTAGGGAACACAGTTACGCAGTATTTT. It yields the protein CASSLGNTVTQYF.

A single count supports this clonotype. The chain combines TRBV6-1 with TRBJ1-4; D ambiguous. V dropped 6 bases and J dropped 6 bases, with 17 bases sitting between them. The length of the CDR3 is 15 residues. Germline V gives CDR1 MNHNS, CDR2 SASEGT. The CDR3 protein is CASRLEGGLDEKLFF. CDR3 nucleotides: TGTGCCAGCAGACTTGAGGGAGGGTTGGATGAAAAACTGTTTTTT.

Comments on this clonotype: The junction departs from germline at one end; a sequencing error may be responsible. This chain joins TRBV29-1 and TRBJ2-3; D ambiguous. The CDR3 extends over 11 amino acids. Germline CDR1 SQVTM, CDR2 ANQGSEA. CDR3: CSAEGTNTRYF. The CDR3 DNA sequence: TGCAGCGCAGAAGGAACAAATACGCGGTATTTT.

This clonotype was counted at least ten times. This sequence joins TRBV7-3 and TRBJ2-1, with 9 bases that match TRBD1. Unmatched junction bases numbered 6, after V lost 4 bases and J lost 8 bases. Per the germline V gene, CDR1 is SGHTA and CDR2 is FQGTGA. The CDR3 runs to 14 residues. CDR3 DNA: TGTGCCAGCAGCTCGGGACAGGGTTTTCATGAGCAGTTCTTC. Protein product: CASSSGQGFHEQFF.

Points on this clonotype: In this CDR3 the conserved last residue, phenylalanine or tryptophan, is missing, so a read error is likely. The chain carries TRBV6-1 and TRBJ2-1, with D tentatively TRBD1 (6 bases). Germline CDR1 reads MNHNS; CDR2 reads SASEGT. V lost 5 bases and J 8 bases, leaving 13 bases between the germline ends. There are 13 residues in the CDR3. CDR3: CASSLGGWDEQFL. For the CDR3, the DNA is TGTGCCAGCAGTTTAGGGGGATGGGATGAGCAGTTCTTG.

As to this clonotype: The junction does not match germline at one end; this may be a read error. The gene calls are TRBV6-5 and TRBJ1-6; D remains unclear. Looked up from germline, CDR1 is MNHEY and CDR2 is SVGAGI. This CDR3 spans 15 amino acids. The CDR3 nucleotides are TGTGCCAGCAGTTACTTGGGCGGATTGAATTCGCCCCTCCACTTC. Its protein is CASSYLGGLNSPLHF.

As for this clonotype: A much larger clone is a single base away; this may be a read error. The V call is TRBV30, the J call TRBJ1-1; D is possibly TRBD1 (6 bases). Germline V gene sequence: CDR1 GTSNPN, CDR2 SVGIG (reference sequence). There are 13 residues in the CDR3. Here the CDR3 DNA reads TGTGCCTGGAGGACCCCTGGGGACACTGAAGTTTTCTTT. It specifies CAWRTPGDTEVFF.

This clonotype was counted a few times. Being one base from a much bigger clone, this may be a read error. The gene calls are TRBV28 and TRBJ2-1; 9 bases are a match to TRBD2. The length of the CDR3 is 18 residues. Trimming took 4 bases from V and 7 from J; bases not matched to a gene: 17. Per germline, CDR1 MDHEN and CDR2 SYDVKM. The CDR3 bases are TGTGCCAGCAGTTCCGGGACGACGACTAGCGGAGTTTGGAATGAGCAGTTCTTC. Amino acids: CASSSGTTTSGVWNEQFF.

This clonotype has a count of ten or more. The chain has TRBV5-8 and TRBJ2-1; D is perhaps TRBD2 (6 bases). CDR3 length: 17 residues. V was pared by 5 bases and J by 8 bases, with 26 bases between. CDR1 is SGHTS, CDR2 YDEGEE, per germline. CDR3 loop: CASSLVAGLLSGDEQFF. In DNA form, the CDR3 reads TGTGCCAGCAGTTTAGTGGCGGGGCTTTTGAGCGGCGATGAGCAGTTCTTC.

Of note for this clonotype: The junction differs from germline at one of its ends, possibly a read error. V and J are TRBV20-1 and TRBJ2-7; D ambiguous. Germline-derived CDR1 and CDR2 are DFQATT and SNEGSKA (reference sequence). The CDR3 length is 14 residues. The CDR3 loop is CIAARPFMSYEQYF. DNA for the CDR3: TGCATTGCTGCGCGCCCGTTCATGTCCTACGAGCAATACTTC.

This clonotype showed up just once. The CDR3: CASSLWGKSGAKKEQFF. The CDR3 coding sequence is TGTGCCAGCAGTTTATGGGGAAAGAGCGGGGCTAAGAAGGAGCAGTTCTTC. This chain connects TRBV28 to TRBJ2-1; 7 nucleotides align to TRBD2. The J segment lost 10 bases and the V segment lost 0 bases, leaving 15 bases of the junction unmatched. The germline V gene has CDR1 MDHEN and CDR2 SYDVKM. This CDR3 has 17 amino acids. The variable domain in full, with the rest retrieved from reference TRBV28 and TRBJ2-1, is DVKVTQSSRYLVKRTGEKVFLECVQDMDHENMFWYRQDPGLGLRLIYFSYDVKMKEKGDIPEGYSVSREKKERFSLILESASTNQTSMYLCASSLWGKSGAKKEQFFGPGTRLTVL.

CDR3 region: CAKTTQVEGPHEQYF. The CDR3 DNA sequence: TGTGCCAAGACCACGCAAGTGGAGGGACCCCACGAGCAGTACTTC. The chain carries TRBV6-5 and TRBJ2-7, with D maybe TRBD2 (6 bases). This CDR3 is built from 15 residues. Trimming cost V 10 bases and J 5 bases, with 24 bases left between them. Germline V gives CDR1 MNHEY, CDR2 SVGAGI.

A note on this clonotype: An end of the junction does not agree with germline; a read error may underlie this. The chain uses TRBV6-5 and TRBJ2-3; 8 bases are shared with TRBD2. Germline V gives CDR1 MNHEY, CDR2 SVGAGI. This CDR3 is built from 14 residues. The CDR3 loop is CDSSYSAGEGTQYF. As DNA, the CDR3 is TGTGACAGCAGTTACTCAGCGGGAGAGGGTACGCAATATTTT.